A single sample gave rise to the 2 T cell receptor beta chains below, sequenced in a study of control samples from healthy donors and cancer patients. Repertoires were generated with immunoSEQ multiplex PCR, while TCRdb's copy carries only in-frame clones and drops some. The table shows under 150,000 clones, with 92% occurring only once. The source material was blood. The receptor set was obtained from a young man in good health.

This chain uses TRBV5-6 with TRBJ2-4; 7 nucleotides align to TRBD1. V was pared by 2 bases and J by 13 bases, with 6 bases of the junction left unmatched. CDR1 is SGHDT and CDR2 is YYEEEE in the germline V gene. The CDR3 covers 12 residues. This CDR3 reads CASSFDRAQQYF. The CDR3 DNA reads TGTGCCAGCAGCTTCGACAGGGCACAGCAGTACTTC.

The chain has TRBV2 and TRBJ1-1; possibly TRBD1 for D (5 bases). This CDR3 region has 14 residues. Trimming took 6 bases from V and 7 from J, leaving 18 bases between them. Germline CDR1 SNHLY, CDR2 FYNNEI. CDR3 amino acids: CASRGVQGLLEAFF. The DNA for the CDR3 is TGTGCCAGCAGAGGCGTGCAGGGACTACTTGAAGCTTTCTTT. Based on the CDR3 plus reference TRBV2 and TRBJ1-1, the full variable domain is EPEVTQTPSHQVTQMGQEVILRCVPISNHLYFYWYRQILGQKVEFLVSFYNNEISEKSEIFDDQFSVERPDGSNFTLKIRSTKLEDSAMYFCASRGVQGLLEAFFGQGTRLTVV.